Sequencing of this T cell receptor beta chain was carried out in a study of T cell changes during pregnancy in multiple sclerosis. The repertoire was sequenced with immunoSEQ multiplex PCR; TCRdb's copy has only in-frame clones and lacks some. The sample shows 55,000 to 70,000 clones, approximately 92% of them seen only once. The germline V gene encodes CDR1 LGHNA and CDR2 YSLEER. Trimming cost V 0 bases and J 0 bases; bases outside gene matches: 1. The CDR3 spans 15 residues. The V and J genes are TRBV4-3 and TRBJ2-7; TRBD2 aligns across 8 bases. The sample here was CD8+ T cells from peripheral blood mononuclear cells, taken in the third trimester of pregnancy. This TCR derives from a female donor in good health, enrolled as a control in a pregnancy study. The DNA for the CDR3 is TGCGCCAGCAGCCAAGAAGGGACTAGCTCCTACGAGCAGTACTTC. It codes for CASSQEGTSSYEQYF.